A single T cell receptor beta chain is shown here with its context. This clone turned up a few times. Its antigen is still unknown. No qualities accompany the bases; no much larger clone lies one base away. The sample belongs to a study of blood T cell repertoires in COVID-19 (dated by TCRdb to about 2020). About the investigation overall: The collaborator samples originated in the United States, Italy and Spain and spanned the acute and convalescent phases of COVID-19. The repertoires were released in a freely available public database meant as a resource for research on the immune response to SARS-CoV-2. A de-identified subject ID, COVID-19 status, age in years and sex were almost always included in the sample metadata. The samples were drawn from two sources: the first 160 participants of the ongoing ImmuneRACE study, and 950 to 1,500 subjects contributed by 6 global collaborators. Where available, HLA class I and class II types were taken from metadata supplied by the sample provider and were not determined by assay-based typing. The material from the prospective study consisted of cDNA or gDNA derived from T cells, B-cell-depleted T cells, or PBMCs. The dataset comprised deeply sampled blood TCRbeta repertoires from subjects exposed to, actively infected with, or recovered from COVID-19. Here is what the overall study found, with its caveats: Clinical and demographic metadata were provided uncurated, with the amount varying by source and participant.

TCRbeta CDR3 regions were amplified from genomic DNA by means of the immunoSEQ Assay, a bias-controlled multiplex PCR. In the source study's methods: Nucleated cell counts per sample were estimated from amplification of reference gene primers within the assay. To quantify the absolute abundance of each unique TCRbeta CDR3 rearrangement, sequence reads were collapsed and filtered. For each sample, productive Simpson clonality was calculated as the square root of Simpson's diversity index across productive rearrangements. In its TCRdb copy, this immuneACCESS table keeps in-frame sequences only and misses some clones. Where compared with another copy, unresolved V genes explain less than half of these, and the others have no known cause. The V and J calls and clone size are taken from that table; D and trimming were inferred from the DNA. The sample data list 300,000 to 350,000 clones, and roughly 86% of these were observed just once. Around 8.9% of the sample is taken by the ten largest.

In Seattle, one collaborating source enrolled patients while the infection was active and tracked those patients longitudinally over the course of disease. Whole blood was collected in K2EDTA tubes by collaborating institutions according to the institutions' own protocols. Collaborator samples were shipped for TCRbeta analysis as frozen whole blood, isolated PBMCs, or DNA extracted from either sample type. Specimen: peripheral blood. This sequence was found in a man aged 25 to 40 with COVID-19, enrolled during active disease.

The CDR3 is CASSLAASQRSEQYF. The sequence in DNA is TGTGCCAGCAGCTTAGCTGCGAGCCAAAGATCCGAGCAGTACTTC. The rearranged segments are TRBV7-2 and TRBJ2-7; no D segment can be confidently identified. The germline V gene yields SGHTA for CDR1 and FQGNSA for CDR2. Relative to germline, V is 0 bases shorter and J is 6 bases shorter, with 15 bases between their ends. The CDR3 goes from the cysteine to the phenylalanine over 15 residues. Just the 45-base CDR3 DNA is kept, in frame starting at base 1.